These T cell receptor beta chains were read from a single sample in a study of T cell repertoires in cytomegalovirus infection. No antigen is known for these receptors. TCRdb recomputed calls from the reads with MiXCR, one row per CDR3 protein. The top ten hold roughly an eighth of the sample, which has roughly 920,000 distinct CDR3 sequences, under 40% seen once. Source: cultured CD8+ T cells from PBMCs, taken from culture after CMV antigen stimulation. Receptors were obtained from a human donor in good health (CMV status not recorded). Some clones in this sample may be carry-over from other donors' samples. The conserved cysteine and the conserved F or W are not part of the CDR3 here.

v_call,j_call,cdr3_aa
TRBV7-9,TRBJ1-4,ASSSTGSEEKLF
TRBV20-1,TRBJ2-5,SARDKARRETQY
TRBV15,TRBJ2-2,ATSRVPQAGELF
TRBV6-1,TRBJ1-1,ASSNRGMNTEAF
TRBV2,TRBJ1-3,ASRGAGNTIY
TRBV7-8,TRBJ1-3,ASTQTGSGGNTIY
TRBV7-2,TRBJ2-3,ASSSLDGGADTQY
TRBV19,TRBJ2-1,ASSTARGKVYNEQF
TRBV29-1,TRBJ2-2,SVGGGESGELF
TRBV7-3,TRBJ2-2,ASSLRGDRVANTGELF
TRBV12-5,TRBJ2-5,ASGLWDRGAETQY
TRBV6-2/TRBV6-3,TRBJ2-1,ASSNTADFYNEQF
TRBV10-3,TRBJ2-7,AISETPNYEQY
TRBV27,TRBJ1-2,ASSFRFRDYGYT
TRBV24-1,TRBJ2-5,ATSDLETQY
TRBV29-1,TRBJ1-1,SVDQGTEAF
TRBV29-1,TRBJ2-7,SVVPRGLNEQY
TRBV28,TRBJ1-4,ASSPREGGTTNEKLF
TRBV4-3,TRBJ2-3,ASSQDIWGSADTQY
TRBV7-6,TRBJ1-4,ASSGGDRYNEKLF
TRBV19,TRBJ2-5,ASSKGRGTQETQY
TRBV12-3/TRBV12-4,TRBJ2-3,ASSLALRGEEDTQY
TRBV6-5,TRBJ1-1,ASRLGTGILGTEAF
TRBV29-1,TRBJ2-1,SVEGRGTPYNEQF
TRBV2,TRBJ2-1,ASREPGRYNEQF
TRBV5-5,TRBJ1-1,ASSLMWEAEAF
TRBV5-6,TRBJ1-2,ASSSLDRGGYT
TRBV6-6,TRBJ2-3,ASRTSSSTDTQY
TRBV24-1,TRBJ2-3,ATSDKYTDTQY
TRBV28,TRBJ2-2,ASSSIYRDRGNTGELF
TRBV2,TRBJ1-1,ASRDDGYTEAF
TRBV7-8,TRBJ2-2,ASMPQGRPTGELF
TRBV7-2,TRBJ1-5,ASSAAGPRGFGYQPQH
TRBV2,TRBJ1-1,ASSDYRTGGLNTEAF
TRBV27,TRBJ2-3,ASSLRDRDTDTQY
TRBV7-9,TRBJ1-1,ASSFNRGLKETTEAF
TRBV9,TRBJ1-1,ASSVLPEAF
TRBV28,TRBJ1-1,ASAGFVAF
TRBV15,TRBJ2-3,ATSSPHDVGTDTQY
TRBV7-9,TRBJ2-1,ASSRIGGASDEQF